This is a list of T cell receptor beta chains from one sample in a study of CD8+ T cells in alopecia areata. Data came from immunoSEQ multiplex PCR; TCRdb stores just in-frame clones and leaves some out. Here the sample spans roughly 7,500 clones, around 74% being singletons. This material consisted of skin, taken at week 0. Receptors were obtained from a human donor with alopecia areata. The CDR3 runs from the conserved cysteine through the conserved F or W. D genes are given only for firm matches. The size of a clone is reported for some rows only, either as once, few or many, or as a class for expanded clones.

V gene: TRBV6-1; D gene: -; clone size: -; J gene: TRBJ1-2; CDR3 protein: CASSVGTNYGYTF; CDR3 DNA: TGTGCCAGCAGTGTGGGTACTAACTATGGCTACACCTTC
V gene: TRBV29-1; D gene: -; clone size: -; J gene: TRBJ1-2; CDR3 protein: CSVLGNYGYTF; CDR3 DNA: TGCAGCGTCTTGGGAAACTATGGCTACACCTTC
V gene: TRBV7-6; D gene: -; clone size: few; J gene: TRBJ2-3; CDR3 protein: CASSLEGDTQYF; CDR3 DNA: TGTGCCAGCAGCTTAGAGGGAGATACGCAGTATTTT
V gene: TRBV10-3; D gene: TRBD1; clone size: -; J gene: TRBJ1-2; CDR3 protein: CAISDRGREGYTF; CDR3 DNA: TGTGCCATCAGCGACAGGGGAAGAGAAGGCTACACCTTC
V gene: TRBV7-3; D gene: TRBD2; clone size: -; J gene: TRBJ2-1; CDR3 protein: CASSFSGGKNEQFF; CDR3 DNA: TGTGCCAGCAGTTTCAGCGGGGGAAAAAATGAGCAGTTCTTC
V gene: TRBV7-8; D gene: TRBD2; clone size: -; J gene: TRBJ2-1; CDR3 protein: CASSLVPSGGARYNEQFF; CDR3 DNA: TGTGCCAGCAGCTTAGTCCCTAGCGGGGGGGCCCGGTACAATGAGCAGTTCTTC
V gene: TRBV10-3; D gene: TRBD2; clone size: few; J gene: TRBJ2-1; CDR3 protein: CAISPAASGGARNEQFF; CDR3 DNA: TGTGCCATCAGTCCGGCCGCTAGCGGGGGGGCTCGAAATGAGCAGTTCTTC
V gene: TRBV18; D gene: TRBD1; clone size: -; J gene: TRBJ2-3; CDR3 protein: CASSPQVTGPDTDTQYF; CDR3 DNA: TGTGCCAGCTCACCACAAGTGACAGGGCCTGACACAGATACGCAGTATTTT
V gene: TRBV11-2; D gene: -; clone size: -; J gene: TRBJ1-5; CDR3 protein: CASSLSPGKGQPQHF; CDR3 DNA: TGTGCCAGCAGCTTGTCCCCGGGAAAGGGTCAGCCCCAGCATTTT
V gene: TRBV30; D gene: -; clone size: -; J gene: TRBJ2-1; CDR3 protein: CAWASGYEQFF; CDR3 DNA: TGTGCCTGGGCTTCGGGCTATGAGCAGTTCTTC
V gene: TRBV7-6; D gene: TRBD1; clone size: -; J gene: TRBJ2-7; CDR3 protein: CASSQQGESSYEQYF; CDR3 DNA: TGTGCCAGCAGCCAACAGGGGGAAAGCTCCTACGAGCAGTACTTC
V gene: TRBV6-5; D gene: -; clone size: -; J gene: TRBJ2-3; CDR3 protein: CASSSTQGGAYF; CDR3 DNA: TGTGCCAGCAGTTCGACACAGGGTGGAGCGTATTTT
V gene: TRBV19; D gene: -; clone size: -; J gene: TRBJ1-6; CDR3 protein: CASSPGGGGSPLHF; CDR3 DNA: TGTGCCAGTAGCCCCGGAGGTGGTGGGTCACCCCTCCACTTT
V gene: TRBV2; D gene: -; clone size: -; J gene: TRBJ1-1; CDR3 protein: CASSVQGTNTEAFF; CDR3 DNA: TGTGCCAGCAGTGTGCAGGGGACGAACACTGAAGCTTTCTTT
V gene: TRBV10-3; D gene: -; clone size: few; J gene: TRBJ2-7; CDR3 protein: CAISETDSSYEQYF; CDR3 DNA: TGTGCCATCAGTGAGACCGATAGCTCCTACGAGCAGTACTTC
V gene: TRBV7-2; D gene: -; clone size: few; J gene: TRBJ2-7; CDR3 protein: CASSWRVSYEQYF; CDR3 DNA: TGTGCCAGCAGCTGGAGGGTCTCCTACGAGCAGTACTTC
V gene: TRBV29-1; D gene: -; clone size: -; J gene: TRBJ2-7; CDR3 protein: CSPTPYEQYF; CDR3 DNA: TGCAGCCCCACACCTTACGAGCAGTACTTC
V gene: TRBV18; D gene: TRBD1; clone size: -; J gene: TRBJ1-5; CDR3 protein: CAIPGTGGNQPQHF; CDR3 DNA: TGTGCCATACCAGGGACAGGGGGCAATCAGCCCCAGCATTTT
V gene: TRBV5-6; D gene: TRBD2; clone size: -; J gene: TRBJ2-3; CDR3 protein: CASSGAGVVDTQYF; CDR3 DNA: TGTGCCAGCAGCGGAGCGGGGGTGGTAGATACGCAGTATTTT
V gene: TRBV5-6; D gene: -; clone size: few; J gene: TRBJ1-1; CDR3 protein: CASSPAWQNTEAFF; CDR3 DNA: TGTGCCAGCAGCCCCGCATGGCAAAACACTGAAGCTTTCTTT
V gene: TRBV6-5; D gene: -; clone size: -; J gene: TRBJ1-5; CDR3 protein: CASSAGPGHQPQHF; CDR3 DNA: TGTGCCAGCAGTGCCGGGCCGGGACATCAGCCCCAGCATTTT
V gene: TRBV5-6; D gene: TRBD1; clone size: -; J gene: TRBJ1-1; CDR3 protein: CASNIEQGWTEAFF; CDR3 DNA: TGTGCCAGCAACATCGAACAGGGGTGGACTGAAGCTTTCTTT
V gene: TRBV19; D gene: TRBD1; clone size: -; J gene: TRBJ1-5; CDR3 protein: CASSQQGNGNQPQHF; CDR3 DNA: TGTGCCAGTAGTCAACAGGGGAACGGCAATCAGCCCCAGCATTTT
V gene: TRBV19; D gene: TRBD1; clone size: -; J gene: TRBJ1-1; CDR3 protein: CASSQGQGADAFF; CDR3 DNA: TGTGCCAGTAGCCAGGGGCAGGGGGCGGACGCTTTCTTT
V gene: TRBV21-1; D gene: -; clone size: -; J gene: TRBJ1-1; CDR3 protein: CASSNTEAFF; CDR3 DNA: TGTGCCAGCAGCAACACTGAAGCTTTCTTT
V gene: TRBV11-2; D gene: -; clone size: -; J gene: TRBJ2-7; CDR3 protein: CASSLGQTTYEQYF; CDR3 DNA: TGTGCCAGCAGCTTAGGACAGACCACCTACGAGCAGTACTTC
V gene: TRBV5-6; D gene: TRBD2; clone size: -; J gene: TRBJ2-5; CDR3 protein: CASSLGRGGQETQYF; CDR3 DNA: TGTGCCAGCAGCTTGGGGCGGGGGGGACAAGAGACCCAGTACTTC
V gene: TRBV6-1; D gene: TRBD1; clone size: -; J gene: TRBJ2-7; CDR3 protein: CASKADRGSYEQYF; CDR3 DNA: TGTGCCAGCAAAGCGGACAGGGGCTCCTACGAGCAGTACTTC
V gene: TRBV27; D gene: TRBD1; clone size: -; J gene: TRBJ2-1; CDR3 protein: CASSGDSYNEQFF; CDR3 DNA: TGTGCCAGCAGTGGGGACAGTTACAATGAGCAGTTCTTC
V gene: TRBV14; D gene: TRBD1; clone size: -; J gene: TRBJ2-5; CDR3 protein: CASSHRRDRVYQETQYF; CDR3 DNA: TGTGCCAGCAGCCACCGCCGGGACAGGGTATACCAAGAGACCCAGTACTTC
V gene: TRBV27; D gene: -; clone size: once; J gene: TRBJ2-7; CDR3 protein: CASSLAREPLAGKQYF; CDR3 DNA: TGTGCCAGCAGTTTAGCCCGGGAGCCTCTCGCCGGGAAGCAGTACTTC
V gene: TRBV20-1; D gene: -; clone size: -; J gene: TRBJ1-4; CDR3 protein: CSVASGEKLFF; CDR3 DNA: TGCAGTGTTGCATCTGGGGAAAAACTGTTTTTT
V gene: TRBV4-3; D gene: -; clone size: -; J gene: TRBJ1-2; CDR3 protein: CASSQGKEGTGYTF; CDR3 DNA: TGCGCCAGCAGCCAAGGGAAGGAGGGGACTGGCTACACCTTC
V gene: TRBV7-8; D gene: TRBD1; clone size: -; J gene: TRBJ2-1; CDR3 protein: CASSLSGQRRNEQFF; CDR3 DNA: TGTGCCAGCAGCTTATCGGGACAGAGAAGGAATGAGCAGTTCTTC
V gene: TRBV11-2; D gene: -; clone size: -; J gene: TRBJ2-5; CDR3 protein: CASSAGPSRETQYF; CDR3 DNA: TGTGCCAGCAGCGCAGGGCCATCTAGGGAGACCCAGTACTTC
V gene: TRBV5-1; D gene: -; clone size: -; J gene: TRBJ2-1; CDR3 protein: CASSLVGGRYNEQFF; CDR3 DNA: TGCGCCAGCAGCTTGGTAGGAGGCCGATACAATGAGCAGTTCTTC
V gene: TRBV7-6; D gene: -; clone size: -; J gene: TRBJ1-1; CDR3 protein: CASSLGQGILNTEAFF; CDR3 DNA: TGTGCCAGCAGCTTAGGGCAGGGAATACTGAACACTGAAGCTTTCTTT
V gene: TRBV6-6; D gene: -; clone size: large; J gene: TRBJ1-6; CDR3 protein: CASRPYYDSPLHF; CDR3 DNA: TGTGCCAGCAGGCCGTACTATGATTCACCCCTCCACTTT
V gene: TRBV14; D gene: -; clone size: few; J gene: TRBJ1-6; CDR3 protein: CASSQEQVFGSPLHF; CDR3 DNA: TGTGCCAGCAGCCAAGAACAAGTATTTGGGTCACCCCTCCACTTT
V gene: TRBV6-5; D gene: -; clone size: -; J gene: TRBJ2-7; CDR3 protein: CASSGGVRYEQYF; CDR3 DNA: TGTGCCAGCAGTGGGGGCGTCAGATACGAGCAGTACTTC
V gene: TRBV6-5; D gene: TRBD2; clone size: -; J gene: TRBJ2-5; CDR3 protein: CASTPIAGLGETQYF; CDR3 DNA: TGTGCCAGCACTCCTATAGCGGGGTTGGGAGAGACCCAGTACTTC
V gene: TRBV6-5; D gene: -; clone size: -; J gene: TRBJ1-1; CDR3 protein: CASSYIRDGTEAFF; CDR3 DNA: TGTGCCAGCAGTTACATACGGGATGGCACTGAAGCTTTCTTT
V gene: TRBV5-1; D gene: -; clone size: -; J gene: TRBJ1-5; CDR3 protein: CASSLSQPQHF; CDR3 DNA: TGCGCCAGCAGCTTGAGTCAGCCCCAGCATTTT
V gene: TRBV27; D gene: -; clone size: -; J gene: TRBJ2-3; CDR3 protein: CASRTGEAQYF; CDR3 DNA: TGTGCCAGCAGGACGGGTGAGGCGCAGTATTTT
V gene: TRBV29-1; D gene: -; clone size: -; J gene: TRBJ2-7; CDR3 protein: CSVELTGTRGEQYF; CDR3 DNA: TGCAGCGTAGAACTCACGGGGACCCGGGGGGAGCAGTACTTC
V gene: TRBV10-1; D gene: -; clone size: -; J gene: TRBJ1-1; CDR3 protein: CASSESGAYTEAFF; CDR3 DNA: TGCGCCAGCAGTGAGTCGGGGGCCTACACTGAAGCTTTCTTT
V gene: TRBV10-2; D gene: -; clone size: few; J gene: TRBJ2-6; CDR3 protein: CASRSLTGLGSSGANVLTF; CDR3 DNA: TGCGCCAGCAGGTCTCTGACAGGTCTAGGATCCTCTGGGGCCAACGTCCTGACTTTC
V gene: TRBV18; D gene: TRBD1; clone size: once; J gene: TRBJ2-1; CDR3 protein: CASSPQGASYNEQFF; CDR3 DNA: TGTGCCAGCTCACCACAGGGGGCGTCCTACAATGAGCAGTTCTTC
V gene: TRBV2; D gene: -; clone size: few; J gene: TRBJ2-4; CDR3 protein: CASSEAELAGTARYIQYF; CDR3 DNA: TGTGCCAGCAGTGAAGCGGAACTAGCCGGGACGGCGAGGTACATTCAGTACTTC
V gene: TRBV19; D gene: -; clone size: -; J gene: TRBJ2-5; CDR3 protein: CATGRETQYF; CDR3 DNA: TGTGCCACGGGACGGGAGACCCAGTACTTC
V gene: TRBV29-1; D gene: -; clone size: -; J gene: TRBJ1-1; CDR3 protein: CGGGGAAGNTEAFF; CDR3 DNA: TGCGGGGGGGGTGGCGCGGCTGGAAACACTGAAGCTTTCTTT
V gene: TRBV11-3; D gene: -; clone size: few; J gene: TRBJ2-2; CDR3 protein: CASSPPSSGELFF; CDR3 DNA: TGTGCCAGCAGCCCGCCTAGCTCCGGGGAGCTGTTTTTT
V gene: TRBV14; D gene: -; clone size: -; J gene: TRBJ2-1; CDR3 protein: CASSQEILARYNEQFF; CDR3 DNA: TGTGCCAGCAGCCAAGAAATCCTAGCGCGATACAATGAGCAGTTCTTC